This T cell receptor (beta chain) was retrieved from a study of blood T cell repertoires in COVID-19. In the study overall: Italy, Spain and the United States were the sources of the convalescent and acute COVID-19 samples. T cells, B-cell-depleted T cells, or PBMCs provided the cDNA or gDNA that served as material.

V was pared by 5 bases and J by 1 base, with 17 bases between. The CDR3 runs to 16 residues. The germline CDR1 and CDR2 sequences are MDHEN and SYDVKM. Authors' data handling: Estimated nucleated cell counts came from reference gene primer amplification. The method was immunoSEQ multiplex PCR; TCRdb's version includes in-frame clones alone and lacks a portion of them. D and trimming were read from the DNA, whereas the V and J calls and clone size are those reported in that table. The table has about 260,000 clones, approximately 90% seen once. This TCR derives from a man in his late teens or twenties with active or convalescent COVID-19. The sample consisted of peripheral blood. This chain joins TRBV28 and TRBJ2-5; possible D gene TRBD2, 6 bases. The DNA for the CDR3 is TGTGCCAGCAGTCCGCCCGGGGGAAGGGCCCAAGAGACCCAGTACTTC. Its protein is CASSPPGGRAQETQYF.